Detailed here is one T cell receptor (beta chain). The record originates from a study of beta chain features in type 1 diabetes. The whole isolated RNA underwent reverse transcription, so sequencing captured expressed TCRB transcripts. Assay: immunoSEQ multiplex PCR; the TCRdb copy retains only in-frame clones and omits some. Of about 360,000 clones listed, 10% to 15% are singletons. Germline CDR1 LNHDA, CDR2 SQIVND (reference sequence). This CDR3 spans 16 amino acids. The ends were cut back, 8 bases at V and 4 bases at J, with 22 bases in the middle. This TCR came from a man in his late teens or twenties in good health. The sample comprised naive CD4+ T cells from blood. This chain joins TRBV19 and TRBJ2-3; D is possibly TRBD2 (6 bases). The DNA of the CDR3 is TGTGCCAGTCGAGCCTCTGCGGGGATAAGGGCAGATACGCAGTATTTT. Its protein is CASRASAGIRADTQYF.